This T cell receptor beta chain was recorded in a study of blood T cells in healthy people across ages. On this clonotype: Antigen unknown.

Next came a second PCR, run for 7 to 11 cycles, which used a sample-barcoded 5' primer along with a J-beta primer mix. TCRdb recomputed calls from the 5' RACE reads with MiXCR, one row per CDR3 protein. Of fewer than 900,000 distinct CDR3 sequences detected, approximately 49% appear once; the ten largest clones hold roughly 31%. General study points: Higher diversity, along with more naive CD4+ cells, distinguished long-lived donors from aged donors.

The germline V gene encodes CDR1 DFQATT and CDR2 SNEGSKA (reference sequence). The V gene lost 6 bases and the J gene lost 2 bases, with 7 bases spanning the gap. This CDR3 has 11 amino acids. The specimen sequenced was blood. The chain joins TRBV20-1 to TRBJ2-5; the D gene is possibly TRBD2 (6 bases). The TCR was taken from a woman between 55 and 75 years old in good health. The CDR3 bases are TGCAGTGCAGGGACTCAAGAGACCCAGTACTTC. Translating it yields CSAGTQETQYF.